The subject of this entry is one T cell receptor beta chain. The treatment denotes: randomized to nivolumab then ipilimumab (arm A) or the reverse (arm B). No patient had prior DNA-damaging chemotherapy. The data originate from a study of sequential checkpoint blockade in melanoma. For the study at large: Randomization was 1:1 between first-line nivolumab→ipilimumab and ipilimumab→nivolumab. Maintenance nivolumab came after either treatment sequence.

Produced via immunoSEQ multiplex PCR; TCRdb's table is partial and in-frame only. The sample yields more than 25,000 clones, around nine tenths seen once. Trimming shortened V by 5 bases and J by 5 bases, and 15 bases separated the two germline ends. The germline V gene has CDR1 MNHEY and CDR2 SMNVEV (reference sequence). This CDR3 comprises 15 residues. This sequence joins TRBV27 and TRBJ2-2; maybe TRBD2 (6 bases). This TCR came from a human donor with melanoma. Sequencing used CD8+ T cells sorted from blood (inferred from file names), obtained from a patient given nivolumab and ipilimumab in sequence. CDR3 coding DNA: TGTGCCAGCAGTGTCTCTTGGGGGAGGACCGGGGAGCTGTTTTTT. This gives the protein CASSVSWGRTGELFF.